The rows below give T cell receptor beta chains drawn from one sample of a study of T-cell reconstitution after alpha-beta-depleted transplantation in children. MiXCR, applied by TCRdb to the PCR reads, yields one record per CDR3 protein. Among about 1,000,000 distinct CDR3 sequences, around 30% were seen once, and the ten largest hold over 25%. Sequences were derived from PBMCs, mostly from graft donor cells, sampled 360 days after TCRalphabeta/CD19-depleted stem cell transplant. These receptors were obtained from a boy under three years old who had a stem cell transplant for SCID, so the T cells may come from the graft donor. Each CDR3 is given with its conserved first and last residue. Fields, in order: CDR3 DNA, CDR3 protein, clone size, J gene, V gene, D gene. The D gene is left open where the match is weak. Part of the rows lack a size; the others show once, few, many or a class for expanded clones.

CDR3 DNA: TGCAGCGTTGAAGGTTCGGAATCCAATGAGCAGTTCTTC
CDR3 protein: CSVEGSESNEQFF
clone size: few
J gene: TRBJ2-1
V gene: TRBV29-1
D gene: -

CDR3 DNA: TGCAGTGTACTGGCAGCGATGAACACTGAAGCTTTCTTT
CDR3 protein: CSVLAAMNTEAFF
clone size: -
J gene: TRBJ1-1
V gene: TRBV20-1
D gene: -

CDR3 DNA: TGTGCCATCAGTTCGGGCGAAAAACTGTTTTTT
CDR3 protein: CAISSGEKLFF
clone size: few
J gene: TRBJ1-4
V gene: TRBV10-3
D gene: -

CDR3 DNA: TGTGCCAGCAGCCAGTACCCGCAGGGTTTGGCAGATACGCAGTATTTT
CDR3 protein: CASSQYPQGLADTQYF
clone size: -
J gene: TRBJ2-3
V gene: TRBV7-2
D gene: -

CDR3 DNA: TGTGCCAGCAGTTTACGGGGGGCGATTGGCACCGGGGAGCTGTTTTTT
CDR3 protein: CASSLRGAIGTGELFF
clone size: few
J gene: TRBJ2-2
V gene: TRBV12-3/TRBV12-4
D gene: -

CDR3 DNA: TGTGCCAGCAGCTTAAGACAGGATGAGCAGTTCTTC
CDR3 protein: CASSLRQDEQFF
clone size: few
J gene: TRBJ2-1
V gene: TRBV7-9
D gene: -

CDR3 DNA: TGTGCCAGCAGTTCCACACCGACTAGCGGAAGCACAGATACGCAGTATTTT
CDR3 protein: CASSSTPTSGSTDTQYF
clone size: few
J gene: TRBJ2-3
V gene: TRBV12-3/TRBV12-4
D gene: TRBD2

CDR3 DNA: TGTGCCAGCAGCCCTGACCGACAGGCCCCGGGGGGCCTTGGGTTCTTC
CDR3 protein: CASSPDRQAPGGLGFF
clone size: -
J gene: TRBJ2-1
V gene: TRBV7-9
D gene: -

CDR3 DNA: TGCAGCGTTGCGGGTCCCGCAACTTACGAGCAGTACTTC
CDR3 protein: CSVAGPATYEQYF
clone size: -
J gene: TRBJ2-7
V gene: TRBV29-1
D gene: -

CDR3 DNA: TGCGCCAGCAGCCAAGGAATTAGCGGGGGGGAGCAGTTCTTC
CDR3 protein: CASSQGISGGEQFF
clone size: many
J gene: TRBJ2-1
V gene: TRBV4-3
D gene: TRBD2

CDR3 DNA: TGCGCCAGCAGCCAATTGAAGGACGGGACCGAGCAGTACTTC
CDR3 protein: CASSQLKDGTEQYF
clone size: -
J gene: TRBJ2-7
V gene: TRBV4-3
D gene: -

CDR3 DNA: TGTGCCAGCAGCCCGGGACAGAACACCGGGGAGCTGTTTTTT
CDR3 protein: CASSPGQNTGELFF
clone size: many
J gene: TRBJ2-2
V gene: TRBV18
D gene: -

CDR3 DNA: TGTGCCAGCAGCCCGGGGGGGAGACAGGGCTACAATGAGCAGTTCTTC
CDR3 protein: CASSPGGRQGYNEQFF
clone size: -
J gene: TRBJ2-1
V gene: TRBV7-8
D gene: -

CDR3 DNA: TGTGCCAGCAGCTTCTCATTACGACTAGCGGGGGGGCTCCTCGACAATGAGCAGTTCTTC
CDR3 protein: CASSFSLRLAGGLLDNEQFF
clone size: few
J gene: TRBJ2-1
V gene: TRBV11-2
D gene: TRBD2

CDR3 DNA: TGTGCCAGCAGCTTAATCGGGCAGCCCCAAGAGACCCAGTACTTC
CDR3 protein: CASSLIGQPQETQYF
clone size: -
J gene: TRBJ2-5
V gene: TRBV11-2
D gene: -

CDR3 DNA: TGTGCCAGCAGTTTGGGACAGGGAGGAACCGGGGAGCTGTTTTTT
CDR3 protein: CASSLGQGGTGELFF
clone size: many
J gene: TRBJ2-2
V gene: TRBV5-1
D gene: TRBD1

CDR3 DNA: TGTGCCATCAGTGAGGACAGGGGGCAGGTGCAGGCTTTCTTT
CDR3 protein: CAISEDRGQVQAFF
clone size: few
J gene: TRBJ1-1
V gene: TRBV10-3
D gene: TRBD1

CDR3 DNA: TGCAGTGCCACTAAACTGGGGGAGCGGAGCACAGATACGCAGTATTTT
CDR3 protein: CSATKLGERSTDTQYF
clone size: few
J gene: TRBJ2-3
V gene: TRBV20-1
D gene: -

CDR3 DNA: TGTGCCAGCAGCGCTTCGGGGGGAAACACCATATATTTT
CDR3 protein: CASSASGGNTIYF
clone size: -
J gene: TRBJ1-3
V gene: TRBV7-2
D gene: -

CDR3 DNA: TGTGCCAGCAGCAGAGAGGGAGCGGGGACTGAAGCTTTCTTT
CDR3 protein: CASSREGAGTEAFF
clone size: -
J gene: TRBJ1-1
V gene: TRBV2
D gene: -

CDR3 DNA: TGTGCCAGCAGTCCCGGATCTAGGGGGGACTACACCTTC
CDR3 protein: CASSPGSRGDYTF
clone size: few
J gene: TRBJ1-2
V gene: TRBV27
D gene: -

CDR3 DNA: TGCAGCGAAGACTCGAATGGGAACACTGAAGCTTTCTTT
CDR3 protein: CSEDSNGNTEAFF
clone size: few
J gene: TRBJ1-1
V gene: TRBV20-1
D gene: -

CDR3 DNA: TGCAGCGCCCTGGGGGTTACCTACGAGCAGTACTTC
CDR3 protein: CSALGVTYEQYF
clone size: -
J gene: TRBJ2-7
V gene: TRBV29-1
D gene: -

CDR3 DNA: TGCGCCAGCAGCCAAGATGAGTGGGGTTACGAGCAGTACTTC
CDR3 protein: CASSQDEWGYEQYF
clone size: few
J gene: TRBJ2-7
V gene: TRBV4-1
D gene: -

CDR3 DNA: TGTGCCAGCTCATTTAGGGGATACGATACGCAGTATTTT
CDR3 protein: CASSFRGYDTQYF
clone size: many
J gene: TRBJ2-3
V gene: TRBV9
D gene: -

CDR3 DNA: TGCAGTGCTAGAGTGGGGCTGCTCTATGGCTACACCTTC
CDR3 protein: CSARVGLLYGYTF
clone size: -
J gene: TRBJ1-2
V gene: TRBV20-1
D gene: -

CDR3 DNA: TGTGCCAGCAGCCCACGGGAATTACAAGAGCAGTACTTC
CDR3 protein: CASSPRELQEQYF
clone size: -
J gene: TRBJ2-7
V gene: TRBV12-3/TRBV12-4
D gene: -

CDR3 DNA: TGTGCCTGGAGTGAAGGGATCGCTGAAGCTTTCTTT
CDR3 protein: CAWSEGIAEAFF
clone size: -
J gene: TRBJ1-1
V gene: TRBV30
D gene: -

CDR3 DNA: TGTGCCAGCAGTCCCCTCCGGGGGGGGCCCTACAATGAGCAGTTCTTC
CDR3 protein: CASSPLRGGPYNEQFF
clone size: -
J gene: TRBJ2-1
V gene: TRBV12-3/TRBV12-4
D gene: TRBD2

CDR3 DNA: TGTGCCAGCAGTCCAGCTAGCGGGGGGAACTACGAGCAGTACTTC
CDR3 protein: CASSPASGGNYEQYF
clone size: -
J gene: TRBJ2-7
V gene: TRBV6-1
D gene: TRBD2

CDR3 DNA: TGCGCCAGCAGCTTTGAGGGGGCCAAACCTTTCCACAATGAGCAGTTCTTC
CDR3 protein: CASSFEGAKPFHNEQFF
clone size: -
J gene: TRBJ2-1
V gene: TRBV5-1
D gene: TRBD1

CDR3 DNA: TGTGCCAGCAGCTTCACTGGGGGCGACGGTTATGGCTACACCTTC
CDR3 protein: CASSFTGGDGYGYTF
clone size: -
J gene: TRBJ1-2
V gene: TRBV28
D gene: -

CDR3 DNA: TGTGCCAGCAGCTCCCTACAGGGGAGAAATGAGCAGTTCTTC
CDR3 protein: CASSSLQGRNEQFF
clone size: few
J gene: TRBJ2-1
V gene: TRBV7-3
D gene: TRBD1

CDR3 DNA: TGCAGCGACAAGGCCCTCCCCTACGAGCAGTACTTC
CDR3 protein: CSDKALPYEQYF
clone size: many
J gene: TRBJ2-7
V gene: TRBV20-1
D gene: -

CDR3 DNA: TGCGCCAGCAGCTTCAACGGGGGGGCGTCCTACGAGCAGTACTTC
CDR3 protein: CASSFNGGASYEQYF
clone size: -
J gene: TRBJ2-7
V gene: TRBV5-1
D gene: TRBD2

CDR3 DNA: TGTGCCAGCAGACCCTGGACAGGGAGGGAGGAGACCCAGTACTTC
CDR3 protein: CASRPWTGREETQYF
clone size: -
J gene: TRBJ2-5
V gene: TRBV12-3/TRBV12-4
D gene: -

CDR3 DNA: TGCAGCGTTGAGGCCGGCTCGAGTGAGCAGTTCTTC
CDR3 protein: CSVEAGSSEQFF
clone size: few
J gene: TRBJ2-1
V gene: TRBV29-1
D gene: -

CDR3 DNA: TGTGCCAGCAGTTCAGACCGGACAGGGGATCAGCCCCAGCATTTT
CDR3 protein: CASSSDRTGDQPQHF
clone size: once
J gene: TRBJ1-5
V gene: TRBV12-3/TRBV12-4
D gene: TRBD1

CDR3 DNA: TGTGCCAGCAGCTCTATCCAGGGGGCCGGAAATCAGCCCCAGCATTTT
CDR3 protein: CASSSIQGAGNQPQHF
clone size: -
J gene: TRBJ1-5
V gene: TRBV7-2
D gene: TRBD1

CDR3 DNA: TGCGCCAGCAGCCCTTATGGGACTAGCGGGGGCAAGGGTTATGAGCAGTTCTTC
CDR3 protein: CASSPYGTSGGKGYEQFF
clone size: few
J gene: TRBJ2-1
V gene: TRBV4-1
D gene: TRBD2

CDR3 DNA: TGTGCCAGCAGCGTAGTTGGACTACTATTCGGTCTGGGGGGGTACAATGAGCAGTTCTTC
CDR3 protein: CASSVVGLLFGLGGYNEQFF
clone size: -
J gene: TRBJ2-1
V gene: TRBV9
D gene: TRBD2

CDR3 DNA: TGTGCCATCGGAAGTAGCGGGGGGGGCATCACAGATACGCAGTATTTT
CDR3 protein: CAIGSSGGGITDTQYF
clone size: few
J gene: TRBJ2-3
V gene: TRBV10-3
D gene: TRBD2

CDR3 DNA: TGTGCCAGCAGTTACACTTCGACAGCCTTCTATGGCTACACCTTC
CDR3 protein: CASSYTSTAFYGYTF
clone size: many
J gene: TRBJ1-2
V gene: TRBV6-5
D gene: -

CDR3 DNA: TGTGCCAGCAGCGGCGGGACAGCCTTTAGCACAGATACGCAGTATTTT
CDR3 protein: CASSGGTAFSTDTQYF
clone size: -
J gene: TRBJ2-3
V gene: TRBV6-1
D gene: -

CDR3 DNA: TGCAGTGCCACGGCGTCCGGATCGAAGGGCTACACCTTC
CDR3 protein: CSATASGSKGYTF
clone size: few
J gene: TRBJ1-2
V gene: TRBV20-1
D gene: -

CDR3 DNA: TGTGCCAGCAGCTCCGTGGCGGGGGGGCAGGGTGAGCAGTTCTTC
CDR3 protein: CASSSVAGGQGEQFF
clone size: -
J gene: TRBJ2-1
V gene: TRBV7-2
D gene: TRBD2

CDR3 DNA: TGTGCCAGCAGTTTCTCGGGGGTGGGTTACGAGCAGTACTTC
CDR3 protein: CASSFSGVGYEQYF
clone size: -
J gene: TRBJ2-7
V gene: TRBV12-3/TRBV12-4
D gene: -

CDR3 DNA: TGTGCCAGCAGTTGGGACACATCCCAAGAGACCCAGTACTTC
CDR3 protein: CASSWDTSQETQYF
clone size: few
J gene: TRBJ2-5
V gene: TRBV6-5
D gene: -

CDR3 DNA: TGTGCCAGCAGCTTCAGGGCCCGAGTCACAGATACGCAGTATTTT
CDR3 protein: CASSFRARVTDTQYF
clone size: -
J gene: TRBJ2-3
V gene: TRBV7-8
D gene: -

CDR3 DNA: TGCGCCAGCAGCTTGGAGGGACGCAATCAGCCCCAGCATTTT
CDR3 protein: CASSLEGRNQPQHF
clone size: few
J gene: TRBJ1-5
V gene: TRBV5-1
D gene: -

CDR3 DNA: TGCGCCAGCAGTGACACAGGGGGCGTGGAGACCCAGTACTTC
CDR3 protein: CASSDTGGVETQYF
clone size: few
J gene: TRBJ2-5
V gene: TRBV10-2
D gene: TRBD1

CDR3 DNA: TGCAGTGCTAGAGATTCCTGGCGGGCGAACACCGGGGAGCTGTTTTTT
CDR3 protein: CSARDSWRANTGELFF
clone size: -
J gene: TRBJ2-2
V gene: TRBV20-1
D gene: -

CDR3 DNA: TGTGCCAGCAGCCCACCTGACAGTAACACTGAAGCTTTCTTT
CDR3 protein: CASSPPDSNTEAFF
clone size: -
J gene: TRBJ1-1
V gene: TRBV4-2
D gene: -

CDR3 DNA: TGTGCCAGCAGTTTTGGAGGGGGTAGGGAAAAACTGTTTTTT
CDR3 protein: CASSFGGGREKLFF
clone size: -
J gene: TRBJ1-4
V gene: TRBV28
D gene: -

CDR3 DNA: TGTGCCAGCAGCTTCCCTCTCGGGGCCAAGGACAGGGCTGTTGAAGCTTTCTTT
CDR3 protein: CASSFPLGAKDRAVEAFF
clone size: -
J gene: TRBJ1-1
V gene: TRBV11-2
D gene: TRBD1

CDR3 DNA: TGCGCCAGCAGCGGCGGACTTCGGGGCTATGGCTACACCTTC
CDR3 protein: CASSGGLRGYGYTF
clone size: few
J gene: TRBJ1-2
V gene: TRBV5-1
D gene: -

CDR3 DNA: TGTGCCAGCAGTTTATACGCCGTTCCTCCTAGCACAGATACGCAGTATTTT
CDR3 protein: CASSLYAVPPSTDTQYF
clone size: -
J gene: TRBJ2-3
V gene: TRBV27
D gene: -

CDR3 DNA: TGCGCCAGCAGCTTACAGGGGGCTAGGACTGAAGCTTTCTTT
CDR3 protein: CASSLQGARTEAFF
clone size: many
J gene: TRBJ1-1
V gene: TRBV5-1
D gene: TRBD1

CDR3 DNA: TGTGCCAGCAGTTTCGGGACAGGGCCCAACAATGAGCAGTTCTTC
CDR3 protein: CASSFGTGPNNEQFF
clone size: few
J gene: TRBJ2-1
V gene: TRBV12-3/TRBV12-4
D gene: TRBD1

CDR3 DNA: TGTGCCAGAGGCCTATGGGCCTCTGGAAACACCATATATTTT
CDR3 protein: CARGLWASGNTIYF
clone size: -
J gene: TRBJ1-3
V gene: TRBV7-2
D gene: -